This T cell receptor (beta chain) was sequenced for a study of T-cell reconstitution after alpha-beta-depleted transplantation in children. This CDR3 has 17 residues. Trimming at V came to 7 bases and at J to 2 bases, leaving 15 bases not matched to a gene. Germline V gene lookup returns CDR1 SGHRS and CDR2 YFSETQ. Whole-study results and caveats: Some patients owed their high day-60 TCRbeta diversity to surviving recipient T cells and thymic progenitors. About two months after transplant, alpha-beta T cells reportedly came from several hundred expanded graft clones. At one year after transplant, newly produced T cells mostly accounted for T-cell counts and diversity.

Of note for this clonotype: Its antigen is undetermined.

Construction of the TCRbeta library involved unique molecular identifiers. TCRdb processed the PCR reads anew with MiXCR; each CDR3 protein has one entry. The sample lists under 400,000 distinct CDR3 sequences; around 25% were seen once. V gene TRBV5-1 combines with J gene TRBJ2-3, with 8 bases identical to TRBD2. The sequencing here drew on PBMCs, mostly from graft donor cells, taken 180 days after TCRalphabeta/CD19-depleted stem cell transplant. The sequence derives from a male patient under 18 who had a stem cell transplant for acute lymphoblastic leukemia, so the T cells may come from the graft donor. For the CDR3, the DNA is TGCGCCAGCCGCCCGTACCCAAGCGGGAGCTTCACAGATACGCAGTATTTT. Protein: CASRPYPSGSFTDTQYF.